Listed below are T cell receptor beta chains from one sample, sequenced in a study of blood T cells in healthy people across ages. TCRdb analysed the 5' RACE reads with MiXCR anew, one entry per CDR3 protein. The table shows about 1,600,000 distinct CDR3 sequences, with 42% occurring only once. The sequenced material came from blood. Every receptor here comes from a woman between 18 and 29 years old in good health. CDR3s include the opening cysteine and the closing phenylalanine or tryptophan. The D gene is left open where the match is weak. Some rows mark clone size as missing; the rest say once, few, many or name a class of expanded clone.

TRBJ2-1,NA,TRBV2,NA,CATYGGNEQFF,TGTGCCACTTACGGGGGCAATGAGCAGTTCTTC
TRBJ2-3,few,TRBV2,NA,CAGRPGFQRDTQYF,TGTGCCGGTAGACCGGGCTTCCAACGCGATACGCAGTATTTT
TRBJ2-5,NA,TRBV7-9,NA,CASSLADTAWETQYF,TGTGCCAGCAGCTTAGCCGACACCGCGTGGGAGACCCAGTACTTC
TRBJ1-2,NA,TRBV12-3/TRBV12-4,TRBD1,CASSSRGPYGYTF,TGTGCCAGCAGTAGCAGGGGGCCTTACGGCTACACCTTC
TRBJ2-2,NA,TRBV6-5,TRBD2,CASSYGYPGTSGGAATGELFF,TGTGCCAGCAGTTACGGATACCCTGGGACTAGCGGGGGGGCGGCCACCGGGGAGCTGTTTTTT
TRBJ1-1,once,TRBV12-5,TRBD1,CASGLVGQGLLYTEAFF,TGTGCTAGTGGTTTGGTTGGACAGGGCTTGTTGTACACTGAAGCTTTCTTT
TRBJ2-7,few,TRBV6-9,TRBD1,CASNPGTAYEQYF,TGTGCCAGCAACCCCGGGACAGCTTACGAGCAGTACTTC
TRBJ2-1,NA,TRBV5-1,NA,CAGSLGAGAYNEQFF,TGCGCCGGCAGCTTGGGCGCCGGGGCGTACAATGAGCAGTTCTTC
TRBJ2-7,NA,TRBV27,NA,CASTARTSYNEQYF,TGTGCCAGCACAGCGAGGACGTCCTACAATGAGCAGTACTTC
TRBJ2-7,NA,TRBV7-2,NA,CASSRVRQEQYF,TGTGCCAGCAGCCGAGTGCGTCAGGAGCAGTACTTC
TRBJ2-3,few,TRBV27,NA,CASSDTGETDTQYF,TGTGCCAGCAGTGATACGGGAGAGACAGATACGCAGTATTTT
TRBJ2-3,few,TRBV12-3/TRBV12-4,TRBD2,CASSLLAGGPKYTQYF,TGTGCCAGCAGTCTACTAGCGGGGGGGCCGAAGTATACGCAGTATTTT
TRBJ2-1,NA,TRBV6-2/TRBV6-3,TRBD2,CASSYGLGGPDEQFF,TGTGCCAGCAGTTACGGGCTGGGAGGGCCCGATGAGCAGTTCTTC
TRBJ1-2,NA,TRBV18,TRBD1,CASSPDRDAYGYTF,TGTGCCAGCTCACCGGACAGGGACGCCTATGGCTACACCTTC
TRBJ2-5,NA,TRBV12-3/TRBV12-4,TRBD2,CASRAGTTQETQYF,TGTGCCAGCAGGGCCGGGACTACCCAAGAGACCCAGTACTTC
TRBJ2-3,NA,TRBV5-1,NA,CASRELASTDTQYF,TGCGCCAGCAGAGAACTGGCTAGCACAGATACGCAGTATTTT
TRBJ1-5,few,TRBV28,NA,CASATQGYSNQPQHF,TGTGCCAGCGCCACACAGGGTTATAGCAATCAGCCCCAGCATTTT
TRBJ2-2,NA,TRBV7-9,NA,CASSSQTPATGELFF,TGTGCCAGCAGCTCCCAGACCCCAGCCACCGGGGAGCTGTTTTTT
TRBJ2-1,NA,TRBV15,TRBD1,CATSRLGGEQFF,TGTGCCACCAGCAGACTAGGGGGCGAGCAGTTCTTC
TRBJ2-7,NA,TRBV6-1,NA,CASSEAGGGGYEQYF,TGTGCCAGCAGTGAAGCGGGCGGGGGCGGCTACGAGCAGTACTTC
TRBJ2-7,NA,TRBV11-2,TRBD2,CASSFEAGVNYEQYF,TGTGCCAGCAGCTTTGAAGCGGGAGTAAACTACGAGCAGTACTTC
TRBJ2-1,NA,TRBV7-9,TRBD1,CASSEPGQSNNEQFF,TGTGCCAGCAGCGAACCGGGACAGAGCAACAATGAGCAGTTCTTC
TRBJ1-1,NA,TRBV11-2,NA,CASSFTPYSMNTEAFF,TGTGCCAGCAGCTTTACCCCCTATAGTATGAACACTGAAGCTTTCTTT
TRBJ2-2,NA,TRBV5-1,TRBD1,CASSFPGTVNTGELFF,TGCGCCAGCAGCTTCCCCGGGACAGTGAACACCGGGGAGCTGTTTTTT
TRBJ2-3,few,TRBV6-2/TRBV6-3,NA,CASSTQEERRETQYF,TGTGCCAGCAGTACCCAGGAGGAACGCCGGGAAACGCAGTATTTT
TRBJ2-5,NA,TRBV27,TRBD2,CASSLRASGTSGTQYF,TGTGCCAGCAGTTTACGGGCTAGCGGGACCTCAGGGACCCAGTACTTC
TRBJ1-2,NA,TRBV13,NA,CASRVRTTDNYGYTF,TGTGCCAGCAGGGTCAGGACAACTGATAACTATGGCTACACCTTC
TRBJ2-7,few,TRBV20-1,TRBD2,CSARGTSSLEQYF,TGCAGTGCTAGAGGGACTAGCTCCCTCGAGCAGTACTTC